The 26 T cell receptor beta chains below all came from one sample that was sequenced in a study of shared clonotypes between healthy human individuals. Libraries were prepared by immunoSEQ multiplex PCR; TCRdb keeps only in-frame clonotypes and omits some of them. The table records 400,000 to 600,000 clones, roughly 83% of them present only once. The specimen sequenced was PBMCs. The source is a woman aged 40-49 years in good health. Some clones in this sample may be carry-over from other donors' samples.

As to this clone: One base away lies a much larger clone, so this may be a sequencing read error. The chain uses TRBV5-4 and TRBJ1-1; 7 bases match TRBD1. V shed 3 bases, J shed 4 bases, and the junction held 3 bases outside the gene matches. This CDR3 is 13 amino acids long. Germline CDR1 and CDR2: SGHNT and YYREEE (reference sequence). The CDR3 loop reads CASSSNRGTEAFF. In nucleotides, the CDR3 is TGTGCCAGCAGCTCGAACAGGGGCACTGAAGCTTTCTTT.

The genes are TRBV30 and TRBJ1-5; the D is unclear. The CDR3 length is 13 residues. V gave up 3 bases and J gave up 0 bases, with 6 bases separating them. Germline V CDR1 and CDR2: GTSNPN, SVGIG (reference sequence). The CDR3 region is CAWSDTSNQPQHF. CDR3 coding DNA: TGTGCCTGGAGCGACACTAGCAATCAGCCCCAGCATTTT.

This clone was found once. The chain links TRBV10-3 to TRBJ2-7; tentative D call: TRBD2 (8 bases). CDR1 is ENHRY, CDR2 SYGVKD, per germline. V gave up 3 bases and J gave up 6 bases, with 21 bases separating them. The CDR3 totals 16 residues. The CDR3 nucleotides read TGTGCCATCAGTGACCCCCGGGAGGGGGCTGCGTTCGAGCAGTACTTC. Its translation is CAISDPREGAAFEQYF.

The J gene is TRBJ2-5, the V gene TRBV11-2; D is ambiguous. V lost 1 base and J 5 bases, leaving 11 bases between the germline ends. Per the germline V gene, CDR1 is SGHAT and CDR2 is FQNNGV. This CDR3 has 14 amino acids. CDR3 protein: CASSLALGSETQYF. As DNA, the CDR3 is TGTGCCAGCAGCTTAGCTTTGGGGTCGGAGACCCAGTACTTC.

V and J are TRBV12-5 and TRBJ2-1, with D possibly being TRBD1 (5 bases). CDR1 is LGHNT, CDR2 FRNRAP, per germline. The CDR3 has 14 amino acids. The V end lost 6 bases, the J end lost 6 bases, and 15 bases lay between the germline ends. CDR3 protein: CASGLGWGGNEQFF. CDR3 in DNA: TGTGCTAGTGGCCTGGGCTGGGGCGGCAATGAGCAGTTCTTC.

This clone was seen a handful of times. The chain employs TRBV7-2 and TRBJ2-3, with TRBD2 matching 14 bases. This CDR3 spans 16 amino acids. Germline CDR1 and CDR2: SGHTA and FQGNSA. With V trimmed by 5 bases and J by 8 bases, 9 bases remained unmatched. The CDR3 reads CASSHRLAGGPRTQYF. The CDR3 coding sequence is TGTGCCAGCAGCCATCGACTAGCGGGAGGGCCGCGTACGCAGTATTTT.

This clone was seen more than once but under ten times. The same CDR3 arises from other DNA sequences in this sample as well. The chain's CDR3 is CATSRHTGELFF. Here the CDR3 DNA reads TGTGCCACCAGCAGGCACACCGGGGAGCTGTTTTTT. The genes are TRBV15 and TRBJ2-2; D is ambiguous. In germline, CDR1 is LNHNV, CDR2 YYDKDF (reference sequence). V shed 3 bases and J shed 3 bases, with 2 bases lying between them. This CDR3 spans 12 amino acids.

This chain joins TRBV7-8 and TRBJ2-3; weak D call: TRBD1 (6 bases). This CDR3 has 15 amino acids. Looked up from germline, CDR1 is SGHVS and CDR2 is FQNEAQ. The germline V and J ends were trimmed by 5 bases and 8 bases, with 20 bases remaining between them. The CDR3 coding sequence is TGTGCCAGCAGCCAGGGGACCGAACAGGGAGTTACGCAGTATTTT. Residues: CASSQGTEQGVTQYF. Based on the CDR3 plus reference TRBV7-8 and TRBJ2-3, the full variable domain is GAGVSQSPRYKVAKRGQDVALRCDPISGHVSLFWYQQALGQGPEFLTYFQNEAQLDKSGLPSDRFFAERPEGSVSTLKIQRTQQEDSAVYLCASSQGTEQGVTQYFGPGTRLTVL.

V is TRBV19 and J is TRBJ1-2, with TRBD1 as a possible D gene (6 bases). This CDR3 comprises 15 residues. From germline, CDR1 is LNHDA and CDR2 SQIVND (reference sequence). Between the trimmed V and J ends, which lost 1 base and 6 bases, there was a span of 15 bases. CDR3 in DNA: TGTGCCAGTAGTATAGGGGGGACATTTCCGGATGGCTACACCTTC. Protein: CASSIGGTFPDGYTF. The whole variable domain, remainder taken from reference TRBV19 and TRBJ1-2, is DGGITQSPKYLFRKEGQNVTLSCEQNLNHDAMYWYRQDPGQGLRLIYYSQIVNDFQKGDIAEGYSVSREKKESFPLTVTSAQKNPTAFYLCASSIGGTFPDGYTFGSGTRLTVV.

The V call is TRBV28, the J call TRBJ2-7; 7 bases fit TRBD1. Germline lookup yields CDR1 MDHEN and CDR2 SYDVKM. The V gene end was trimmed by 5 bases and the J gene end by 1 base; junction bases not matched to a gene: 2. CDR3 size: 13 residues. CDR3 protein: CASSPGQSYEQYF. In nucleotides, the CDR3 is TGTGCCAGCAGTCCGGGACAGTCCTACGAGCAGTACTTC.

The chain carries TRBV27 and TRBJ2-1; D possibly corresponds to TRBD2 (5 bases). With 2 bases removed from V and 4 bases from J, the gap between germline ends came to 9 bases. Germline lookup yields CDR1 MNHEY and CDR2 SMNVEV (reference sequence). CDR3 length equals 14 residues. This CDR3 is CASSLNGLYNEQFF. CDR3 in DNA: TGTGCCAGCAGTTTAAACGGACTTTACAATGAGCAGTTCTTC.

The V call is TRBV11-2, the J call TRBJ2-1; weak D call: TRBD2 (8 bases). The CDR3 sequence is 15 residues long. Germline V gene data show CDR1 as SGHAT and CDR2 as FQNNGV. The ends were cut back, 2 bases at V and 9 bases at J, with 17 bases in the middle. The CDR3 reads CASSLWGQRELEQFF. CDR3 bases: TGTGCCAGCAGCTTATGGGGACAGCGGGAGCTTGAGCAGTTCTTC.

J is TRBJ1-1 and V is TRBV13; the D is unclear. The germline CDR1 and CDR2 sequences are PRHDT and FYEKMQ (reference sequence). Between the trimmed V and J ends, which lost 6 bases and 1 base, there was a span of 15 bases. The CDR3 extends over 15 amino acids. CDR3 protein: CASSLPLSENTEAFF. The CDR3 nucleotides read TGTGCCAGCAGTTTACCTCTCTCGGAGAACACTGAAGCTTTCTTT.

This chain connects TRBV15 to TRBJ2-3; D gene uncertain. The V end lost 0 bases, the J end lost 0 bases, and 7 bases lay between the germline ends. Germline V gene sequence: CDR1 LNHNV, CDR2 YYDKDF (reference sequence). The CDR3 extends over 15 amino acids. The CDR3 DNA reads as TGTGCCACCAGCAGAGATCTGGGGAGCACAGATACGCAGTATTTT. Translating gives CATSRDLGSTDTQYF.

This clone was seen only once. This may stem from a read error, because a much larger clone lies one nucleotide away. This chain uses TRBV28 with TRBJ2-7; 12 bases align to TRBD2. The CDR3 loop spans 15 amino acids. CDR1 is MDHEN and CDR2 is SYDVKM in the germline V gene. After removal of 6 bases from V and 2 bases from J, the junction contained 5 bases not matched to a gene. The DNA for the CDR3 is TGTGCCAGCAGCCCCAGGACTAGCGGGACCTACGAGCAGTACTTC. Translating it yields CASSPRTSGTYEQYF.

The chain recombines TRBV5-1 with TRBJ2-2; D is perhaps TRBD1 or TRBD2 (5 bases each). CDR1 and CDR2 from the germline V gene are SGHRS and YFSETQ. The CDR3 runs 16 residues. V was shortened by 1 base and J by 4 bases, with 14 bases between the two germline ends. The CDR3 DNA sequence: TGCGCCAGCAGCTTGTTTTCAGGGAGCGGCACCGGGGAGCTGTTTTTT. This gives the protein CASSLFSGSGTGELFF.

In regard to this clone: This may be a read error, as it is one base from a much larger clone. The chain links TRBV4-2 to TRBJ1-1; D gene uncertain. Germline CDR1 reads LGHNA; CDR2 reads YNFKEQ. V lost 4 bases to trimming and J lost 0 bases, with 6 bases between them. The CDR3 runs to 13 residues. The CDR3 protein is CASSPWMNTEAFF. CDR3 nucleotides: TGTGCCAGCAGCCCCTGGATGAACACTGAAGCTTTCTTT.

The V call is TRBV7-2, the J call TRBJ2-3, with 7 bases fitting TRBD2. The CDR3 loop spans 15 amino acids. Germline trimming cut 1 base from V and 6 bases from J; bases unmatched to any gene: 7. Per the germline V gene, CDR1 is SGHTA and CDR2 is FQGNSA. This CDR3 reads CASSLEWGRADTQYF. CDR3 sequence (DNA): TGTGCCAGCAGCTTAGAGTGGGGGAGGGCGGATACGCAGTATTTT.

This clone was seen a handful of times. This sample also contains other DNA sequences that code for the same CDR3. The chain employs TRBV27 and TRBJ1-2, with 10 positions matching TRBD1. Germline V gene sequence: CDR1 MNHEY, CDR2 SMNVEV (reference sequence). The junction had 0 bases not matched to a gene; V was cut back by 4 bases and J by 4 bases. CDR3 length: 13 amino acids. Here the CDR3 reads CASSWTGGYGYTF. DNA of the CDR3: TGTGCCAGCAGTTGGACAGGGGGCTATGGCTACACCTTC.

The CDR3 here is CASSSSGRTNEKLFF. Written as DNA, the CDR3 is TGCGCCAGCAGCTCCTCGGGACGGACAAATGAAAAACTGTTTTTT. The V and J genes are TRBV5-1 and TRBJ1-4; tentatively, D is TRBD1 (5 bases). The ends were cut back, 3 bases at V and 5 bases at J, with 14 bases in the middle. Germline CDR1 SGHRS, CDR2 YFSETQ. The CDR3 runs 15 residues.

DNA for the CDR3: TGTGCCTGGGCACCGGGACTAGCGGGGATAGAGACCCAGTACTTC. Protein: CAWAPGLAGIETQYF. The J gene is TRBJ2-5, the V gene TRBV30, with TRBD2 matching 13 bases. Germline V gene lookup returns CDR1 GTSNPN and CDR2 SVGIG (reference sequence). The CDR3 has 15 residues. After removal of 5 bases from V and 4 bases from J, the junction contained 7 bases not matched to a gene.

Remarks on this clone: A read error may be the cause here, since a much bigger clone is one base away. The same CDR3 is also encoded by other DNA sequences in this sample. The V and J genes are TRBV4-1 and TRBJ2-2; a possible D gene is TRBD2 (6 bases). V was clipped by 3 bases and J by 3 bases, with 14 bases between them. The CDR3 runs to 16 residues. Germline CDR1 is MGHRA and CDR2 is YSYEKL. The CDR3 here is CASSHQLADHTGELFF. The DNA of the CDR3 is TGCGCCAGCAGCCACCAACTAGCAGATCACACCGGGGAGCTGTTTTTT.

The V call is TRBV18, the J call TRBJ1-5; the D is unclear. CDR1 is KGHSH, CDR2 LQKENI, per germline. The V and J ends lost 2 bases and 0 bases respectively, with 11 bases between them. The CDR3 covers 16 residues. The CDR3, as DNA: TGTGCCAGCTCACCAAATCCGAATTCTAGCAATCAGCCCCAGCATTTT. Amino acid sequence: CASSPNPNSSNQPQHF.

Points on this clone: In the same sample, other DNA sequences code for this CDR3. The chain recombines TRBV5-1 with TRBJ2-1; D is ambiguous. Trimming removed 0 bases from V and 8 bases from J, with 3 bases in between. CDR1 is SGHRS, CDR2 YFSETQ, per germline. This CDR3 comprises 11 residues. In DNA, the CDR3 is TGCGCCAGCAGCTTGGGTTATGAGCAGTTCTTC. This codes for CASSLGYEQFF.

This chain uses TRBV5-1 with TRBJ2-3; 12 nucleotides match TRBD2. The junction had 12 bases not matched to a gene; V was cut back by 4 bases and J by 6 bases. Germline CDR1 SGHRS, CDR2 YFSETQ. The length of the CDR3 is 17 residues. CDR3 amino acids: CASSPGLAGYDRDTQYF. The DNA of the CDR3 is TGCGCCAGCAGCCCGGGACTAGCGGGTTATGATCGGGATACGCAGTATTTT.

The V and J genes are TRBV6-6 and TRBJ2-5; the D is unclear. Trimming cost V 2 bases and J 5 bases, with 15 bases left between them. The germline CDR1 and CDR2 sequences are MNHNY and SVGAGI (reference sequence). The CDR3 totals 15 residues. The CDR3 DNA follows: TGTGCCAGCAGTTACACCTACGGAAGAGTGGAGACCCAGTACTTC. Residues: CASSYTYGRVETQYF.